The clone carrying this T cell receptor (beta chain) was counted a few times. The target antigen is unknown. This sample stems from a study of blood T cells in healthy people across ages. General study points: With age, beta diversity per million T cells declined roughly linearly, significantly by approximately 40. CMV infection status of these donors was not known.

V dropped 8 bases and J dropped 2; count of bases not matched to a gene: 6. Per germline, CDR1 SNHLY and CDR2 FYNNEI. This CDR3 has 15 amino acids. The use of a sample-barcoded 5' primer and a J-beta primer mix characterized a second PCR of roughly 7 to 11 cycles. Each cDNA was tagged by a template-switch adaptor containing 12 random nucleotides. TCRdb re-called the 5' RACE reads through MiXCR, storing one row per CDR3 protein. The profile covers roughly 790,000 distinct CDR3 sequences, with roughly two fifths appearing a single time and less than 25% taken by the ten largest. The chain has TRBV2 and TRBJ1-4, with 9 bases that match TRBD1. The sample taken for sequencing was blood. The source is a woman aged 55-69 years in good health. The CDR3 spells CASWDRDLTNEKLFF. In nucleotides, the CDR3 is TGTGCCAGCTGGGACAGGGATTTGACTAATGAAAAACTGTTTTTT.